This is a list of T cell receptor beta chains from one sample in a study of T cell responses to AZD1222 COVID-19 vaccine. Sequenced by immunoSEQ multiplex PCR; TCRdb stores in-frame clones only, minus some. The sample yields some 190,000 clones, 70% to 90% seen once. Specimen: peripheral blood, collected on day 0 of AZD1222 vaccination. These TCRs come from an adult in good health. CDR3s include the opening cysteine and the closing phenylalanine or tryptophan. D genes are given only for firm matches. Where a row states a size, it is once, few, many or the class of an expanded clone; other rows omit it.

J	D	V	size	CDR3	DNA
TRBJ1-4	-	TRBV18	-	CASSPRPGDGEKLFF	TGTGCCAGCTCACCAAGGCCAGGGGATGGTGAAAAACTGTTTTTT
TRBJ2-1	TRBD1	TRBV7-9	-	CASSPSGTGYNEQFF	TGTGCCAGCAGCCCCTCCGGGACAGGGTACAATGAGCAGTTCTTC
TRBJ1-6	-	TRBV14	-	CASSQEGGGMSPLHF	TGTGCCAGCAGCCAAGAAGGAGGGGGAATGTCACCCCTCCACTTT
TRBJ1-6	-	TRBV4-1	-	CASREGSLGQNSPLHF	TGCGCCAGCAGAGAAGGGAGCTTGGGGCAAAATTCACCCCTCCACTTT
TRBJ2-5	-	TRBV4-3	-	CASSQDGLSRETQYF	TGCGCCAGCAGCCAAGACGGGCTTAGTAGGGAGACCCAGTACTTC
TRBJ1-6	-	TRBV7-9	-	CASSLESLGGTYNSPLHF	TGTGCCAGCAGCTTAGAATCTTTGGGCGGGACCTATAATTCACCCCTCCACTTT
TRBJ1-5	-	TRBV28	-	CASSYPIAGQPQHF	TGTGCCAGCAGTTATCCGATAGCTGGGCAGCCCCAGCATTTT
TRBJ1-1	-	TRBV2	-	CASRPHDTEAFF	TGTGCCAGCAGGCCGCATGACACTGAAGCTTTCTTT
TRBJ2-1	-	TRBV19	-	CASSISNSGNEQFF	TGTGCCAGTAGTATATCTAATAGCGGCAATGAGCAGTTCTTC
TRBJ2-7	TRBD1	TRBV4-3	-	CASSPDGTGDEEQYF	TGCGCCAGCAGCCCCGATGGGACAGGAGACGAAGAGCAGTACTTC
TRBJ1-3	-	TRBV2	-	CASSGRDISGNTIYF	TGTGCCAGCAGTGGCCGGGACATCTCTGGAAACACCATATATTTT
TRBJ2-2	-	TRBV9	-	CASSVDYRSGELFF	TGTGCCAGCAGCGTAGACTATCGCTCCGGGGAGCTGTTTTTT
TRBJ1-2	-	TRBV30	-	CAWSLESTQGNYGYTF	TGTGCCTGGAGTCTGGAGTCCACCCAGGGGAACTATGGCTACACCTTC
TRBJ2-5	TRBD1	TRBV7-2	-	CASASGQGAQETQYF	TGTGCCAGCGCATCGGGACAGGGGGCCCAAGAGACCCAGTACTTC
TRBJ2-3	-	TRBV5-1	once	CASSLAVADTQYF	TGCGCCAGCAGCTTGGCCGTAGCAGATACGCAGTATTTT
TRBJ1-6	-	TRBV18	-	CASSGLGLTQNSPLHF	TGTGCCAGCTCAGGTTTGGGACTTACCCAAAATTCACCCCTCCACTTT
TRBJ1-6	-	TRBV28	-	CASRVGVYNSPLHF	TGTGCCAGCAGGGTGGGGGTTTATAATTCACCCCTCCACTTT
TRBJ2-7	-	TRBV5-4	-	CASSVAGMNAYEQYF	TGTGCCAGCAGCGTCGCCGGGATGAACGCCTACGAGCAGTACTTC
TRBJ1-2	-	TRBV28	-	CASSFGTWRGYTF	TGTGCCAGCAGTTTTGGCACCTGGCGTGGCTACACCTTC
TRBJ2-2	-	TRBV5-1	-	CASSFRDGELFF	TGCGCCAGCAGCTTCAGGGATGGGGAGCTGTTTTTT
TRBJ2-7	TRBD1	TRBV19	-	CASSRGQGYEQYF	TGTGCCAGTAGTAGAGGACAGGGCTACGAGCAGTACTTC
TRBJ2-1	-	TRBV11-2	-	CASSNTGSSYNEQFF	TGTGCCAGCAGCAACACAGGGAGCTCCTACAATGAGCAGTTCTTC
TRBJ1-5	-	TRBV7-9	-	CASSSGLNSNQPQHF	TGTGCCAGCAGCTCGGGACTCAATAGCAATCAGCCCCAGCATTTT
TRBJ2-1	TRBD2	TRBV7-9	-	CASSFSSGGAIEQFF	TGTGCCAGCAGCTTCTCCAGCGGGGGGGCCATTGAGCAGTTCTTC
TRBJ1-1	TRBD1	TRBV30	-	CASTDRATTEAFF	TGTGCCTCCACCGACAGGGCAACCACTGAAGCTTTCTTT
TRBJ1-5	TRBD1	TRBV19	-	CASSTRDSGGPQHF	TGTGCCAGTAGTACCCGGGACAGCGGTGGGCCCCAGCATTTT
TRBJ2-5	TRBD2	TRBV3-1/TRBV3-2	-	CASSRQTPSGLAGETQYF	TGTGCCAGCAGCCGACAGACTCCTTCGGGACTAGCAGGGGAGACCCAGTACTTC
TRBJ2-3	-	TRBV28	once	CASSSGQLRTDTQYF	TGTGCCAGCAGTTCGGGACAACTACGCACAGATACGCAGTATTTT
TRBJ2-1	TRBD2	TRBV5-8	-	CASREVGLAGGSSYNEQFF	TGTGCCAGCCGGGAGGTCGGACTAGCGGGGGGGAGCTCCTACAATGAGCAGTTCTTC
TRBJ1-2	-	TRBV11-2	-	CASSFSQDSAGYTF	TGTGCCAGCAGCTTTTCCCAAGACAGCGCAGGCTACACCTTC
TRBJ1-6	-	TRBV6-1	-	CASSEWRNSPLHF	TGTGCCAGCAGTGAATGGAGGAATTCACCCCTCCACTTT
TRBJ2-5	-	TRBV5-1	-	CASSRRSQGETQYF	TGCGCCAGCAGTAGACGGTCACAGGGTGAGACCCAGTACTTC
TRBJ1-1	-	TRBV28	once	CASSRRRTEAFF	TGTGCCAGCAGTAGACGACGGACTGAAGCTTTCTTT
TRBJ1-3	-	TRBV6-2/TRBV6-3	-	CASSYSDLGNTIYF	TGTGCCAGCAGTTACAGCGACCTGGGAAACACCATATATTTT
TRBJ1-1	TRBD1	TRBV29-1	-	CSVVETHRGLRNTEAFF	TGCAGCGTTGTCGAAACACACAGGGGGCTCAGGAACACTGAAGCTTTCTTT
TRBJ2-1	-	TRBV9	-	CASSSSFEEQFF	TGTGCCAGCAGCTCCAGCTTCGAGGAGCAGTTCTTC
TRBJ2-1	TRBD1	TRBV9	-	CASSVAAGGLPYNEQFF	TGTGCCAGCAGCGTAGCTGCAGGGGGCCTACCCTACAATGAGCAGTTCTTC
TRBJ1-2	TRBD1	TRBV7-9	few	CASRLEGAEGGYTF	TGTGCCAGCAGACTCGAGGGGGCCGAAGGTGGCTACACCTTC
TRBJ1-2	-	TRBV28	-	CASSLSTHPGASYGYTF	TGTGCCAGCAGTTTATCCACCCACCCGGGGGCAAGCTATGGCTACACCTTC
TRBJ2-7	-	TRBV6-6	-	CASSYRQTDEQYF	TGTGCCAGCAGTTACAGACAGACCGACGAGCAGTACTTC
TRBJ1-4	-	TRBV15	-	CATSRDLAGEGKLFF	TGTGCCACCAGCAGAGATCTGGCAGGGGAGGGAAAACTGTTTTTT
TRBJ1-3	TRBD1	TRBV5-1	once	CASSTGQGTGNTIYF	TGCGCCAGCAGCACTGGACAGGGGACGGGAAACACCATATATTTT
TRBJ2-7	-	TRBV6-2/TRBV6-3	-	CASSYLLAYEQYF	TGTGCCAGCAGTTACCTTCTAGCTTACGAGCAGTACTTC
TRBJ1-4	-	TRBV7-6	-	CASSSRDGSLNEKLFF	TGTGCCAGCAGCTCCCGGGACGGAAGCCTCAATGAAAAACTGTTTTTT
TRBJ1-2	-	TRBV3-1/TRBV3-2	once	CASSRGDRSNYGYTF	TGTGCCAGCAGCCGAGGAGACAGGAGTAACTATGGCTACACCTTC
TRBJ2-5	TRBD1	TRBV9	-	CASSPRTGMETQYF	TGTGCCAGCAGCCCTCGGACAGGGATGGAGACCCAGTACTTC
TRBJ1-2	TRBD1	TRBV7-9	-	CASSGDRGLNYGYTF	TGTGCCAGCAGCGGCGACAGGGGTCTTAACTATGGCTACACCTTC
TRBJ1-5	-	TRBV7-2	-	CASSSRGGNQPQHF	TGTGCCAGCAGCTCCCGGGGGGGAAATCAGCCCCAGCATTTT
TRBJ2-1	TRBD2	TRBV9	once	CASSVDLAGGSYNEQFF	TGTGCCAGCAGCGTAGATTTAGCGGGGGGGTCCTACAATGAGCAGTTCTTC
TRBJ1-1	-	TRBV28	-	CASTLLPGNTEAFF	TGTGCCAGCACCCTCCTCCCAGGGAACACTGAAGCTTTCTTT
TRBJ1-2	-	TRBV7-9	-	CASSLVSGGDYGYTF	TGTGCCAGCAGCTTAGTGTCTGGGGGCGACTATGGCTACACCTTC